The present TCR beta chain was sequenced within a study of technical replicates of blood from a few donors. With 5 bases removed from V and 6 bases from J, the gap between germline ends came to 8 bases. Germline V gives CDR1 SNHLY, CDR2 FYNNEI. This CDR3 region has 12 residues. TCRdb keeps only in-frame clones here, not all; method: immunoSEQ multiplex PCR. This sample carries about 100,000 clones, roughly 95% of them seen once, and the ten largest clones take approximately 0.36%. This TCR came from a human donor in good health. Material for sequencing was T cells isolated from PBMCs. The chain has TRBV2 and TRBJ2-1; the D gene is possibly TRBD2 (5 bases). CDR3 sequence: CASSFSANEQFF. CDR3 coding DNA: TGTGCCAGCAGTTTTAGCGCCAATGAGCAGTTCTTC.